The rows below give T cell receptor beta chains drawn from one sample of a study of T cells in Graves' hyperthyroidism and ophthalmopathy. TCRdb recomputed calls from the multiplex PCR reads with MiXCR, one row per CDR3 protein. This sample has roughly 170,000 distinct CDR3 sequences, with 9.4% found just once. Sequences were obtained from blood. The source is a woman under 30 with Graves' hyperthyroidism that later progressed to Graves' ophthalmopathy. The CDR3 runs from the conserved cysteine through the conserved F or W. D genes are given only for firm matches. Only some rows state a clone size, as once, few, many or a class for expanded clones.

CDR3 protein: CASSFSPGSYEQYF; CDR3 DNA: TGTGCCAGCAGTTTTAGCCCGGGATCCTACGAGCAGTACTTC; J gene: TRBJ2-7; V gene: TRBV28; clone size: few; D gene: .
CDR3 protein: CSAEDRGLGDTQYF; CDR3 DNA: TGCAGTGCGGAAGACAGGGGGCTCGGAGATACGCAGTATTTT; J gene: TRBJ2-3; V gene: TRBV20-1; clone size: many; D gene: TRBD1
CDR3 protein: CASSVAPGNQETQYF; CDR3 DNA: TGTGCCAGCAGCGTAGCGCCAGGGAACCAAGAGACCCAGTACTTC; J gene: TRBJ2-5; V gene: TRBV9; clone size: many; D gene: .
CDR3 protein: CASGHRHDDNQPQHF; CDR3 DNA: TGTGCCAGCGGCCACAGACACGACGATAATCAGCCCCAGCATTTT; J gene: TRBJ1-5; V gene: TRBV6-1; clone size: many; D gene: .
CDR3 protein: CASQDSNNPYEQYF; CDR3 DNA: TGTGCCAGTCAAGACAGCAACAACCCCTACGAGCAGTACTTC; J gene: TRBJ2-7; V gene: TRBV12-3/TRBV12-4; clone size: many; D gene: .
CDR3 protein: CASSQDRGTGGFEAFF; CDR3 DNA: TGTGCCAGCAGCCAAGATCGCGGGACAGGGGGCTTTGAAGCTTTCTTT; J gene: TRBJ1-1; V gene: TRBV4-2; clone size: .; D gene: TRBD1
CDR3 protein: CASSVTSYNEQFF; CDR3 DNA: TGTGCCAGCAGCGTAACGTCCTACAATGAGCAGTTCTTC; J gene: TRBJ2-1; V gene: TRBV9; clone size: few; D gene: .
CDR3 protein: CASSRGRTYGYTF; CDR3 DNA: TGTGCCAGCAGCCGGGGACGGACATATGGCTACACCTTC; J gene: TRBJ1-2; V gene: TRBV5-8; clone size: .; D gene: .
CDR3 protein: CASSRQTGVGEQYF; CDR3 DNA: TGTGCCAGTAGTCGGCAGACAGGCGTTGGAGAGCAGTACTTC; J gene: TRBJ2-7; V gene: TRBV19; clone size: many; D gene: .
CDR3 protein: CASSQGQKGTEAFF; CDR3 DNA: TGTGCCAGCAGTCAGGGACAGAAGGGCACTGAAGCTTTCTTT; J gene: TRBJ1-1; V gene: TRBV6-1; clone size: .; D gene: TRBD1
CDR3 protein: CASRSRGLAGTETQYF; CDR3 DNA: TGTGCCAGCAGGTCACGTGGACTAGCGGGCACAGAGACCCAGTACTTC; J gene: TRBJ2-5; V gene: TRBV11-2; clone size: many; D gene: TRBD2